These 24 T cell receptor beta chains were sequenced from one sample in a study of shared clonotypes between healthy human individuals. Sequencing used immunoSEQ multiplex PCR; TCRdb keeps in-frame clones, though not all of them. The sample has about 2.3 million clones, roughly 93% seen once. Source material: naive CD4+ T cells from PBMCs. Subset of the sample: CD45RA+ positively selected. These receptors were obtained from a man younger than 35 in good health. Some clones in this sample may be carry-over from other donors' samples.

The genes are TRBV9 and TRBJ2-1; weak D call: TRBD2 (7 bases). The V gene lost 0 bases and the J gene lost 5 bases, with 12 bases spanning the gap. The germline gives CDR1 SGDLS, CDR2 YYNGEE. This CDR3 has 15 residues. As DNA, the CDR3 is TGTGCCAGCAGCGTAGTCGGGGGGACACACAATGAGCAGTTCTTC. The encoded protein is CASSVVGGTHNEQFF.

J is TRBJ1-2 and V is TRBV14, with D unclear. Germline V CDR1 and CDR2: SGHDN, FVKESK. V lost 0 bases, J lost 2 bases, and 10 bases lay in between. This CDR3 comprises 15 residues. The DNA for the CDR3 is TGTGCCAGCAGCCAAGATTCGGGCAGAAACTATGGCTACACCTTC. Translation gives CASSQDSGRNYGYTF.

The rearrangement links TRBV9 to TRBJ2-7; unclear D gene. The germline V gene has CDR1 SGDLS and CDR2 YYNGEE. CDR3 length: 15 amino acids. V was shortened by 0 bases and J by 7 bases, with 17 bases between the two germline ends. CDR3 coding DNA: TGTGCCAGCAGCGTAGGGCTCCAGGCTGGGGTGGAGCAGTACTTC. Residues: CASSVGLQAGVEQYF.

Comment on this clone: The junction shows a germline mismatch at one end, possibly a read error. The V and J genes are TRBV7-3 and TRBJ2-1; D uncertain. The germline gives CDR1 SGHTA, CDR2 FQGTGA. This CDR3 has 14 amino acids. The CDR3 DNA is TGTGCCAGTAGCTTGGTCATCGGCGGCCGTGAGCAGTTCTTC. Translating gives CASSLVIGGREQFF.

The V and J genes are TRBV11-2 and TRBJ2-3; perhaps D is TRBD1 or TRBD2 (5 bases each). Germline lookup yields CDR1 SGHAT and CDR2 FQNNGV. V was trimmed by 3 bases and J by 1 base, leaving 14 bases between them. CDR3 size: 16 residues. Written as DNA, the CDR3 is TGTGCCAGCAGCTTCGGGACGGGAAGAGGCACAGATACGCAGTATTTT. Protein: CASSFGTGRGTDTQYF.

V usage is TRBV5-8 and J usage is TRBJ2-5, with 9 bases identical to TRBD1. V gave up 3 bases and J gave up 5 bases; unmatched junction bases: 8. CDR1 and CDR2 (germline): SGHTS, YDEGEE. CDR3 length: 15 residues. The CDR3 here is CASSWTGARWETQYF. DNA of the CDR3: TGTGCCAGCAGCTGGACAGGGGCCCGCTGGGAGACCCAGTACTTC.

The rearrangement joins TRBV7-9 to TRBJ1-5; 7 nucleotides line up with TRBD1. The V segment lost 2 bases and the J segment 12 bases; nucleotides outside the gene matches: 7. Germline V gene sequence: CDR1 SEHNR, CDR2 FQNEAQ (reference sequence). CDR3 length equals 13 residues. The DNA of the CDR3 is TGTGCCAGCAGCTTATCACAGGGGCAAAACCAGCATTTT. Translating gives CASSLSQGQNQHF.

The V and J genes are TRBV5-4 and TRBJ1-2, with D tentatively TRBD1 (5 bases). Germline CDR1 and CDR2: SGHNT and YYREEE (reference sequence). The CDR3 length is 16 residues. The V gene lost 0 bases and the J gene lost 7 bases, with 19 bases spanning the gap. This CDR3 reads CASSLEGLRELPGYTF. The CDR3 DNA is TGTGCCAGCAGCTTGGAGGGGCTCAGGGAGTTGCCTGGCTACACCTTC.

The rearrangement links TRBV11-2 to TRBJ2-3; D is ambiguous. The V gene lost 1 base and the J gene lost 7 bases, with 9 bases spanning the gap. Germline assignment: CDR1 SGHAT and CDR2 FQNNGV. The CDR3 is made up of 13 amino acids. The CDR3 here is CASSLGGLNTQYF. Here the CDR3 DNA reads TGTGCCAGCAGCTTAGGAGGCTTGAATACGCAGTATTTT.

The chain combines TRBV2 with TRBJ2-3, with 11 bases lining up with TRBD2. The CDR3 spans 17 residues. Trimming cost V 4 bases and J 3 bases; bases outside gene matches: 9. In germline, CDR1 is SNHLY, CDR2 FYNNEI. The CDR3 here is CASSARGSSGRTDTQYF. DNA of the CDR3: TGTGCCAGCAGTGCCCGGGGCTCTAGCGGGAGGACAGATACGCAGTATTTT.

J is TRBJ2-1 and V is TRBV29-1; 14 positions agree with TRBD2. CDR1 SQVTM and CDR2 ANQGSEA come from the germline V gene. With V trimmed by 7 bases and J by 9 bases, 17 bases remained unmatched. The length of the CDR3 is 17 residues. CDR3 sequence: CSGTGLAGVSGVSEQFF. CDR3 nucleotide sequence: TGCAGCGGGACGGGACTAGCGGGAGTGTCGGGAGTTTCTGAGCAGTTCTTC.

Worth noting for this clone: Given a much more abundant clone one base away, this may be a read error. The rearrangement links TRBV2 to TRBJ1-1, with TRBD1 matching over 7 bases. Germline V lookup: CDR1 SNHLY, CDR2 FYNNEI. Unmatched junction bases numbered 1, after V lost 5 bases and J lost 1 base. This CDR3 has 13 amino acids. CDR3 sequence (DNA): TGTGCCAGCAGTTGGACAGGGAACACTGAAGCTTTCTTT. Its protein is CASSWTGNTEAFF.

The gene calls are TRBV9 and TRBJ2-7; 9 bases match TRBD1. This CDR3 spans 16 amino acids. Trimming took 4 bases from V and 4 from J; bases not matched to a gene: 12. CDR1 is SGDLS, CDR2 YYNGEE, per germline. The CDR3 loop is CASSPGTGRVLYEQYF. In DNA, the CDR3 is TGTGCCAGCAGCCCCGGGACAGGGAGGGTCTTGTACGAGCAGTACTTC.

V is TRBV7-9 and J is TRBJ1-2, with TRBD1 identical over 9 bases. The V gene end was trimmed by 5 bases and the J gene end by 5 bases; junction bases not matched to a gene: 9. CDR3 length: 15 residues. Germline V gene data show CDR1 as SEHNR and CDR2 as FQNEAQ (reference sequence). The CDR3 here is CASSVWDRVSYGYTF. The CDR3 DNA is TGTGCCAGCAGCGTTTGGGACAGGGTGTCATATGGCTACACCTTC. The entire variable domain, with the rest obtained from reference TRBV7-9 and TRBJ1-2, is as follows: DTGVSQNPRHKITKRGQNVTFRCDPISEHNRLYWYRQTLGQGPEFLTYFQNEAQLEKSRLLSDRFSAERPKGSFSTLEIQRTEQGDSAMYLCASSVWDRVSYGYTFGSGTRLTVV.

This chain joins TRBV7-9 and TRBJ1-4, with a possible D match to TRBD1 (5 bases). This CDR3 region has 15 residues. Trimming took 4 bases from V and 0 from J, leaving 9 bases between them. Germline CDR1 reads SEHNR; CDR2 reads FQNEAQ (reference sequence). DNA of the CDR3: TGTGCCAGCAGCTCCCAGGGTACAACTAATGAAAAACTGTTTTTT. Amino acids: CASSSQGTTNEKLFF.

This rearrangement joins TRBV29-1 to TRBJ1-3, with D possibly TRBD1 on 6 matching bases. Germline assignment: CDR1 SQVTM and CDR2 ANQGSEA. V lost 2 bases to trimming and J lost 3 bases, with 11 bases between them. This CDR3 contains 14 residues. The CDR3: CSVEQQGFGNTIYF. CDR3 DNA sequence: TGCAGCGTTGAACAACAGGGATTTGGAAACACCATATATTTT.

The CDR3 coding sequence is TGTGCTAGTGCCCCTGGACGGGGGGGTGGCTACACCTTC. Amino acids: CASAPGRGGGYTF. This sequence joins TRBV12-5 and TRBJ1-2; weak D call: TRBD1 (5 bases). The CDR3 is made up of 13 amino acids. V was shortened by 7 bases and J by 7 bases, with 16 bases between the two germline ends. Germline loops: CDR1 LGHNT, CDR2 FRNRAP.

The chain is built from TRBV9 and TRBJ2-3; 14 bases match TRBD2. From germline, CDR1 is SGDLS and CDR2 YYNGEE. The CDR3 extends over 17 amino acids. The J segment lost 1 base and the V segment lost 4 bases, leaving 5 bases of the junction unmatched. Written as DNA, the CDR3 is TGTGCCAGCAGCACCGGGACTAGCGGGAGTGGCACAGATACGCAGTATTTT. As protein: CASSTGTSGSGTDTQYF.

This chain links TRBV7-8 with TRBJ2-7; tentatively, D is TRBD1 or TRBD2 (6 bases each). The germline V gene encodes CDR1 SGHVS and CDR2 FQNEAQ. V was pared by 4 bases and J by 2 bases, with 21 bases between. CDR3 size: 17 residues. CDR3 protein: CASSSMRRGGFPYEQYF. For the CDR3, the DNA is TGTGCCAGCAGCTCTATGCGGCGAGGGGGGTTCCCCTACGAGCAGTACTTC.

The chain employs TRBV19 and TRBJ1-1; 8 bases match TRBD1. Germline loops: CDR1 LNHDA, CDR2 SQIVND (reference sequence). Germline trimming cut 3 bases from V and 5 bases from J; bases unmatched to any gene: 5. The CDR3 length is 14 residues. The CDR3 is CASSIQGAETEAFF. The CDR3, as DNA: TGTGCCAGTAGTATCCAGGGGGCAGAAACTGAAGCTTTCTTT.

As concerns this clone: Distinct nucleotide sequences in the sample also encode this CDR3. The gene calls are TRBV7-2 and TRBJ1-5; D gene unclear. CDR3 size: 13 residues. Germline assignment: CDR1 SGHTA and CDR2 FQGNSA. The V end was cut by 6 bases, the J end by 0 bases, with 6 bases between. Here the CDR3 DNA reads TGTGCCAGCAGTCTCAATAGCAATCAGCCCCAGCATTTT. It specifies CASSLNSNQPQHF.

The chain employs TRBV5-1 and TRBJ2-1; 14 bases align to TRBD2. Germline trimming cut 4 bases from V and 5 bases from J; bases unmatched to any gene: 5. The CDR3 covers 16 residues. Germline CDR1 and CDR2: SGHRS and YFSETQ. The CDR3: CASSGRLAGGDNEQFF. DNA for the CDR3: TGCGCCAGCAGCGGACGACTAGCGGGAGGGGACAATGAGCAGTTCTTC.

The CDR3, as DNA: TGTGCCAGCAGCGAGATGGGGGGGGACAGAAAAGAGACCCAGTACTTC. Amino acids: CASSEMGGDRKETQYF. The genes are TRBV21-1 and TRBJ2-5. TRBV21-1 is labeled a pseudogene. This CDR3 contains 16 residues.

The table lists this clone with a count of one. The J gene is TRBJ1-5, the V gene TRBV19; no clear D. The V gene's germline CDR1 is LNHDA and CDR2 SQIVND (reference sequence). V was trimmed by 8 bases and J by 6 bases, leaving 11 bases between them. There are 12 residues in the CDR3. CDR3 DNA: TGTGCCAGTGGAGGACGGGGTCAGCCCCAGCATTTT. Residues: CASGGRGQPQHF.